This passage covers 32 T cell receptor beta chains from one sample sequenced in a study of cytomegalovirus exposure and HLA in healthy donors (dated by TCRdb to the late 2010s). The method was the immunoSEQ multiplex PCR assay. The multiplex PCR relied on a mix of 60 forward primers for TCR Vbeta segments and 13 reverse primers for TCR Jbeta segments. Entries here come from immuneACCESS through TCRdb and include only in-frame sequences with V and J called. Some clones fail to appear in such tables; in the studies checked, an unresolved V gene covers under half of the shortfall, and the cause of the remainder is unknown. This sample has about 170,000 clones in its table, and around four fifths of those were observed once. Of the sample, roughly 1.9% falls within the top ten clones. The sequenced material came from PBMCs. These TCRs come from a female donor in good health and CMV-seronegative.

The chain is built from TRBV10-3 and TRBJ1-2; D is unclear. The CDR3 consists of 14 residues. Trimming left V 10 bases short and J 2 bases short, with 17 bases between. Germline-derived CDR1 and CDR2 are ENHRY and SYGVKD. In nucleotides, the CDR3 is TGTGCCACTCGGACTTTTCAAAGCAACTATGGCTACACCTTC. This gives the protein CATRTFQSNYGYTF.

The CDR3 DNA reads TGCGCCAGCAGCCAAGGGGGAGGAGGGGGCTACTCCTACGAGCAGTACTTC. This sequence encodes CASSQGGGGGYSYEQYF. This chain joins TRBV4-1 and TRBJ2-7; the D gene is possibly TRBD1 (7 bases). The CDR3 contains 17 residues. Germline V gene sequence: CDR1 MGHRA, CDR2 YSYEKL. Deletions cut 1 base from V and 0 bases from J, with 16 bases between.

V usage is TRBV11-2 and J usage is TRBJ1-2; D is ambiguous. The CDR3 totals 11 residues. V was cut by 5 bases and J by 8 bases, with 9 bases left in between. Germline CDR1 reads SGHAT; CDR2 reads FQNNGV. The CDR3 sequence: CASSRGYGYTF. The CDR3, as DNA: TGTGCCAGCAGCCGAGGATACGGCTACACCTTC.

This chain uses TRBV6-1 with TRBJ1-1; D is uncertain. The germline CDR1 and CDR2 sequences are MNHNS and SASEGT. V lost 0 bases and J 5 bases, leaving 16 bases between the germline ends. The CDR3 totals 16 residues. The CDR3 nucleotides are TGTGCCAGCAGTGAAGCACCACCGATATGGGAGACTGAAGCTTTCTTT. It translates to CASSEAPPIWETEAFF.

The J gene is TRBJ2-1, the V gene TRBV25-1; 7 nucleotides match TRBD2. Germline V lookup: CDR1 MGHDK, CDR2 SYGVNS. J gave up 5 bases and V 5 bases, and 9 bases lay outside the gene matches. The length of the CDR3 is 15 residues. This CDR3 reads CASSSTSSMDNEQFF. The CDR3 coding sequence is TGTGCCAGCAGTTCGACTAGCTCTATGGACAATGAGCAGTTCTTC.

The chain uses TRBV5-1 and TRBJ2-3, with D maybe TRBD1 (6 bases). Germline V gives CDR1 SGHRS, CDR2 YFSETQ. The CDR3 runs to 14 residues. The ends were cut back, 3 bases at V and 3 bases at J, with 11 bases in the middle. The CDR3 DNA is TGCGCCAGCAGCTCAAGGACAGCTACAGATACGCAGTATTTT. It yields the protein CASSSRTATDTQYF.

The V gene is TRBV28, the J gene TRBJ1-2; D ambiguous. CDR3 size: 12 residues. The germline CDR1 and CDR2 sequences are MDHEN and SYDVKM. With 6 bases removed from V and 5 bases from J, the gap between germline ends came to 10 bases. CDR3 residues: CASSNGGYGYTF. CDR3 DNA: TGTGCCAGCAGCAACGGCGGGTATGGCTACACCTTC.

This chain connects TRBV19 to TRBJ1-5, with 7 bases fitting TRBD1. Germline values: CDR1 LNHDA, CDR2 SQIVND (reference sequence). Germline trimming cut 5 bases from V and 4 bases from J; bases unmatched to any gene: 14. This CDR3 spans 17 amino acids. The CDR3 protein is CASSLSTGTAFNQPQHF. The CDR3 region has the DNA TGTGCCAGTAGTCTTTCTACCGGGACAGCTTTTAATCAGCCCCAGCATTTT. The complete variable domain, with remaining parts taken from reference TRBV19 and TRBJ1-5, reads DGGITQSPKYLFRKEGQNVTLSCEQNLNHDAMYWYRQDPGQGLRLIYYSQIVNDFQKGDIAEGYSVSREKKESFPLTVTSAQKNPTAFYLCASSLSTGTAFNQPQHFGDGTRLSIL.

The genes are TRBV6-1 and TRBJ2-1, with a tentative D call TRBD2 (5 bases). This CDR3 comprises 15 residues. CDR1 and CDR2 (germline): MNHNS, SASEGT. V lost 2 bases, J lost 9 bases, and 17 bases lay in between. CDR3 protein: CASSELGRLMGEQFF. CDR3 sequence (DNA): TGTGCCAGCAGTGAACTAGGGAGACTCATGGGTGAGCAGTTCTTC.

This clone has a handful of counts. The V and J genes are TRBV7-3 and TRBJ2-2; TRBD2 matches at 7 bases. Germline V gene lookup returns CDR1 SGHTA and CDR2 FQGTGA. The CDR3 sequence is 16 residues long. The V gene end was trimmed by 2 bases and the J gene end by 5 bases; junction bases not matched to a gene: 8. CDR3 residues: CASSLRQRGQTGELFF. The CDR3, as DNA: TGTGCCAGCAGCTTACGCCAGCGGGGCCAGACCGGGGAGCTGTTTTTT.

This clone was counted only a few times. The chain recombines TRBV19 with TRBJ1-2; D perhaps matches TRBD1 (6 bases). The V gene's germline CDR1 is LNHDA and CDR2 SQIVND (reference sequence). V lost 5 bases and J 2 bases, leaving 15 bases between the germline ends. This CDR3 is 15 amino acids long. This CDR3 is CASSVPGHTNYGYTF. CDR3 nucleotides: TGTGCCAGTAGTGTGCCGGGACACACAAACTATGGCTACACCTTC.

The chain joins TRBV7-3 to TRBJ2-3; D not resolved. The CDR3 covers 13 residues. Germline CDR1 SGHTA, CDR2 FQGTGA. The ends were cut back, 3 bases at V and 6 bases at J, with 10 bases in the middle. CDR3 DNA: TGTGCCAGCAGCTTTTCAGGCGAGGATACGCAGTATTTT. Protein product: CASSFSGEDTQYF.

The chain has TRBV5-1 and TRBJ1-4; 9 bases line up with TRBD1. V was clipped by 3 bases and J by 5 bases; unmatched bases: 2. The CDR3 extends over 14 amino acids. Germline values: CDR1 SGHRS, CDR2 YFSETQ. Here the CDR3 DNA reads TGCGCCAGCAGCTCCGGGACAGGGAATGAAAAACTGTTTTTT. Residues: CASSSGTGNEKLFF.

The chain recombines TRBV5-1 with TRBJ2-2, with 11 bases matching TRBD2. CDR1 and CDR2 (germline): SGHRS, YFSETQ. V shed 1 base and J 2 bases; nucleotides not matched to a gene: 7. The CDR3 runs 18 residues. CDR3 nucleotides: TGCGCCAGCAGCTTGCCGATGGGACTAGCGGCAAACACCGGGGAGCTGTTTTTT. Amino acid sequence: CASSLPMGLAANTGELFF.

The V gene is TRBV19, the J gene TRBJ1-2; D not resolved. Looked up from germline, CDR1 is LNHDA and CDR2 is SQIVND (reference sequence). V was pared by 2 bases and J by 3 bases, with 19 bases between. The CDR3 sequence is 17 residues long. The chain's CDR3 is CASSISRTVPGDYGYTF. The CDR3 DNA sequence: TGTGCCAGTAGTATAAGTCGAACAGTCCCCGGGGACTATGGCTACACCTTC.

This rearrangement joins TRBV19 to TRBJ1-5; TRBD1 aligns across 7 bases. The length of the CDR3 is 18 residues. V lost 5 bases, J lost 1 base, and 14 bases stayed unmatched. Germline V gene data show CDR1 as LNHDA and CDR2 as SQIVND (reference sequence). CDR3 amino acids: CASSSTGWDSISNQPQHF. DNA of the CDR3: TGTGCCAGTAGTTCGACAGGGTGGGATTCTATAAGCAATCAGCCCCAGCATTTT.

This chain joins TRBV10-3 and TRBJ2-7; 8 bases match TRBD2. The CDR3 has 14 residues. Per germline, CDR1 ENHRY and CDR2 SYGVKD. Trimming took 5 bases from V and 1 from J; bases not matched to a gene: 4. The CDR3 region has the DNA TGTGCCATCAGTTTGACTAGCGATTCCTACGAGCAGTACTTC. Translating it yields CAISLTSDSYEQYF.

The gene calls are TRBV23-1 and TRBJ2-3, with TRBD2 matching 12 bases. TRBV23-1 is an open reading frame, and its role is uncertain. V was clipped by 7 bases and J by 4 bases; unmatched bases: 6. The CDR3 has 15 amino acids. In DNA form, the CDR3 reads TGCGCCAGCAACCTAGCGGGAGGGCGGGCAGATACGCAGTATTTT. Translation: CASNLAGGRADTQYF.

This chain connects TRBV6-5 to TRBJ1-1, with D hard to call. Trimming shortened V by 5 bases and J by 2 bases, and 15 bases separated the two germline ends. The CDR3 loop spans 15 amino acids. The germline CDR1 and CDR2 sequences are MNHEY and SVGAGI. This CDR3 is CASSRIRLDNTEAFF. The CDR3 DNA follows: TGTGCCAGCAGTAGGATCAGGCTCGATAACACTGAAGCTTTCTTT.

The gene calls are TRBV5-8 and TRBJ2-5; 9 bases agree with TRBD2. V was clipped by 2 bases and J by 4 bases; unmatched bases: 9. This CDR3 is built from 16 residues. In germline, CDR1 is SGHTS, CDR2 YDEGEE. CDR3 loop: CASSLLVSAGGETQYF. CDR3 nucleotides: TGTGCCAGCAGCTTACTCGTCTCAGCGGGGGGAGAGACCCAGTACTTC.

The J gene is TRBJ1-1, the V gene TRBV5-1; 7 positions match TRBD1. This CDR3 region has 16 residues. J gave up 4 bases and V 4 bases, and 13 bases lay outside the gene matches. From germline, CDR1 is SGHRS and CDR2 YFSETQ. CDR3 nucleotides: TGCGCCAGCAGCCTTAGATGGTCGGGGGACAGCACTGAAGCTTTCTTT. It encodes CASSLRWSGDSTEAFF.

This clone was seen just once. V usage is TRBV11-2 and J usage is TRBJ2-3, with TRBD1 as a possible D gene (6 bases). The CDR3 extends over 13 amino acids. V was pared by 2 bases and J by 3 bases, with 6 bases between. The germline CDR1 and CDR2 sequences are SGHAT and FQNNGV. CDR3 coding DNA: TGTGCCAGCAGCTTAACAGGGACAGATACGCAGTATTTT. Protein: CASSLTGTDTQYF.

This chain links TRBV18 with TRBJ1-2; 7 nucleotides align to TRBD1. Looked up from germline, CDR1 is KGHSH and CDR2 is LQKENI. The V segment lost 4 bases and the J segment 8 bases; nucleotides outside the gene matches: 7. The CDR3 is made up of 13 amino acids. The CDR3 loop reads CASSLDRAGGYTF. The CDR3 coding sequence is TGTGCCAGCTCACTAGACAGGGCCGGAGGCTACACCTTC.

The CDR3, as DNA: TGCGCCAGCAACGATGACCAGGGGATTCCCACTGAAGCTTTCTTT. It translates to CASNDDQGIPTEAFF. This chain uses TRBV10-2 with TRBJ1-1; D perhaps matches TRBD1 (6 bases). The CDR3 length is 15 residues. V lost 7 bases to trimming and J lost 4 bases, with 19 bases between them. Germline V gives CDR1 WSHSY, CDR2 SAAADI.

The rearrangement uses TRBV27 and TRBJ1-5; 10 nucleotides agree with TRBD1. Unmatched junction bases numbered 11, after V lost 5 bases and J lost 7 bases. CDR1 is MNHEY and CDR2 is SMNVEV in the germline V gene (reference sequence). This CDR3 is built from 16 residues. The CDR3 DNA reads TGTGCCAGCAGTGCCCAGACAGGGGGCCTGGGGCAGCCCCAGCATTTT. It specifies CASSAQTGGLGQPQHF.

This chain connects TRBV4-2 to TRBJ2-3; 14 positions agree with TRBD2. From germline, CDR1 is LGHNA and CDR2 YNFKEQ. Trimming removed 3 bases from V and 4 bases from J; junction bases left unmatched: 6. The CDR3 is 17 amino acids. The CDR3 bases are TGTGCCAGCAGCCAGGGACTAGCGGGAGCATTACCAGATACGCAGTATTTT. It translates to CASSQGLAGALPDTQYF.

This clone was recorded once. In nucleotides, the CDR3 is TGTGCCAGCAGTGAAAGGGGGACAGCCGAAAAACTGTTTTTT. Amino acids: CASSERGTAEKLFF. The J gene is TRBJ1-4, the V gene TRBV6-1; 7 bases are a match to TRBD1. Per germline, CDR1 MNHNS and CDR2 SASEGT. The length of the CDR3 is 14 residues. Trimming removed 2 bases from V and 8 bases from J; junction bases left unmatched: 5.

In DNA form, the CDR3 reads TGTGCCAGCAGCTCGACAGAAGACACTGAAGCTTTCTTT. Residues: CASSSTEDTEAFF. The gene calls are TRBV11-3 and TRBJ1-1; a weak D match, TRBD1 (5 bases). CDR3 length: 13 amino acids. Germline values: CDR1 SGHNT, CDR2 YENEEA. With 4 bases removed from V and 3 bases from J, the gap between germline ends came to 9 bases.

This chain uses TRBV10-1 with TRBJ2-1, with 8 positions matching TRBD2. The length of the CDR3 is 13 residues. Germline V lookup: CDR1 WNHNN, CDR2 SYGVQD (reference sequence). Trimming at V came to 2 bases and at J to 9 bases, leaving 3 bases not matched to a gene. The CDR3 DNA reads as TGCGCCAGCAGTGAGATGAGCGGGAGTGAGCAGTTCTTC. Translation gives CASSEMSGSEQFF.

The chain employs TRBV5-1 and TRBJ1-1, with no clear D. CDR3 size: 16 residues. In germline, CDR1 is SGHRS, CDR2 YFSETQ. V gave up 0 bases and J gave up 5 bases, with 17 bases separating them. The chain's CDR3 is CASSLEVVGGGTEAFF. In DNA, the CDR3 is TGCGCCAGCAGCTTGGAGGTAGTTGGAGGTGGGACTGAAGCTTTCTTT.

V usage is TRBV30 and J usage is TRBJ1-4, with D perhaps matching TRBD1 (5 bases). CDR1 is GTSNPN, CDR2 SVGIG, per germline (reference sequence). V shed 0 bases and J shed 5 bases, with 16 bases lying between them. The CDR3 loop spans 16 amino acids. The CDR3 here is CAWSVTGTLGNEKLFF. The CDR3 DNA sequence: TGTGCCTGGAGTGTAACCGGGACTTTGGGGAATGAAAAACTGTTTTTT.

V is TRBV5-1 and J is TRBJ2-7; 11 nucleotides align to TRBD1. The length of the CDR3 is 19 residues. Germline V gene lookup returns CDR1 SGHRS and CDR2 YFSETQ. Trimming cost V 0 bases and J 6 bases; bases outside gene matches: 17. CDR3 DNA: TGCGCCAGCAGCTTGGGGACAGGGGGCTTAGGAGAAGGGGTTGGCGAGCAGTACTTC. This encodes CASSLGTGGLGEGVGEQYF. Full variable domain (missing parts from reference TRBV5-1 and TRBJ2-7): KAGVTQTPRYLIKTRGQQVTLSCSPISGHRSVSWYQQTPGQGLQFLFEYFSETQRNKGNFPGRFSGRQFSNSRSEMNVSTLELGDSALYLCASSLGTGGLGEGVGEQYFGPGTRLTVT.